Shown below are 21 T cell receptor beta chains from a single sample sequenced in a study of shared clonotypes between healthy human individuals (dated by TCRdb to the early 2020s). Libraries were made using the immunoSEQ multiplex PCR assay. The immuneACCESS repertoire file appears here via TCRdb, limited to in-frame rearrangements. These files lack a portion of the clones; in checked studies, under half of the deficit traces to unresolved V genes, and the cause of the others is not known. The table for this sample lists under 2.5 million clones; roughly 90% of them were counted only once. Around 0.38% of the sample rests with the top ten. What was sequenced was naive CD4+ T cells from PBMCs. According to the study, the label for this sample's cell subset or site signals: CD45RA+ positively selected. The receptors were sampled from a man younger than 35 in good health. Some clones in this sample may be carry-over from other donors' samples.

A single count supports this clone. This chain links TRBV19 with TRBJ1-2; no clear D. V lost 4 bases and J lost 5, with 17 bases in between. The CDR3 is 15 residues long. The V gene's germline CDR1 is LNHDA and CDR2 SQIVND (reference sequence). The CDR3 protein is CASSTHGTFPYGYTF. The CDR3 nucleotides read TGTGCCAGTAGTACGCACGGAACGTTCCCTTATGGCTACACCTTC.

The gene calls are TRBV5-6 and TRBJ1-5; 11 positions agree with TRBD1. The CDR3 covers 17 residues. CDR1 SGHDT and CDR2 YYEEEE come from the germline V gene. J was trimmed by 0 bases and V by 6 bases; bases with no gene match: 8. CDR3 in DNA: TGTGCCAGCAAGAAGGACAGGGGGCTGTATAGCAATCAGCCCCAGCATTTT. It translates to CASKKDRGLYSNQPQHF.

The chain employs TRBV28 and TRBJ1-2; D gene ambiguous. The CDR3 has 12 residues. V was pared by 4 bases and J by 8 bases, with 11 bases between. Germline CDR1 is MDHEN and CDR2 is SYDVKM. The CDR3 DNA reads TGTGCCAGCAGTTCCGGACTACGAGGCTACACCTTC. It is translated as CASSSGLRGYTF.

The chain couples TRBV5-1 to TRBJ2-2, with D maybe TRBD1 (6 bases). V dropped 6 bases and J dropped 1 base, with 13 bases sitting between them. CDR3 size: 15 residues. Per germline, CDR1 SGHRS and CDR2 YFSETQ. This CDR3 reads CASTNSGENTGELFF. CDR3 nucleotide sequence: TGCGCCAGCACCAATTCAGGGGAGAACACCGGGGAGCTGTTTTTT.

CDR3 in DNA: TGTGCCAGCAGCCCTCGCCCCGCGGGCGAAAAACTGTTTTTT. Its translation is CASSPRPAGEKLFF. The V gene is TRBV5-6, the J gene TRBJ1-4; no definite D call. Trimming removed 4 bases from V and 8 bases from J, with 15 bases in between. CDR3 length equals 14 residues. The germline V gene has CDR1 SGHDT and CDR2 YYEEEE.

The CDR3 coding sequence is TGTGCCAGCTCCACTCTCTATTACGAGCAGTACTTC. Translation gives CASSTLYYEQYF. The gene calls are TRBV6-1 and TRBJ2-7, with unresolved D. CDR1 is MNHNS, CDR2 SASEGT, per germline. Trimming left V 8 bases short and J 4 bases short, with 12 bases between. The CDR3 is 12 residues long.

The V and J genes are TRBV5-4 and TRBJ2-6; D is unclear. This CDR3 spans 15 amino acids. Germline values: CDR1 SGHNT, CDR2 YYREEE (reference sequence). Trimming shortened V by 4 bases and J by 0 bases, and 8 bases separated the two germline ends. CDR3 residues: CASSLYSSGANVLTF. For the CDR3, the DNA is TGTGCCAGCAGCCTTTACAGCTCTGGGGCCAACGTCCTGACTTTC.

The CDR3 sequence is CASSPRTPTNYGYTF. CDR3 nucleotide sequence: TGTGCCAGCAGCCCCCGGACACCTACTAACTATGGCTACACCTTC. This sequence joins TRBV9 and TRBJ1-2; tentative D call: TRBD1 (5 bases). This CDR3 is built from 15 residues. Germline V lookup: CDR1 SGDLS, CDR2 YYNGEE. V lost 4 bases, J lost 0 bases, and 13 bases lay in between. The complete variable domain, with remaining parts taken from reference TRBV9 and TRBJ1-2, reads DSGVTQTPKHLITATGQRVTLRCSPRSGDLSVYWYQQSLDQGLQFLIQYYNGEERAKGNILERFSAQQFPDLHSELNLSSLELGDSALYFCASSPRTPTNYGYTFGSGTRLTVV.

This clone was seen a handful of times. The rearrangement links TRBV5-6 to TRBJ2-7; D could derive from TRBD1 or TRBD2 (6 bases each). The CDR3 is 13 residues long. Trimming left V 2 bases short and J 7 bases short, with 13 bases between. CDR1 and CDR2 from the germline V gene are SGHDT and YYEEEE. The CDR3 region has the DNA TGTGCCAGCAGCTTTTGGGGGGCCCCTGAGCAGTACTTC. This sequence encodes CASSFWGAPEQYF.

J is TRBJ2-1 and V is TRBV5-5; the match to TRBD2 covers 11 bases. The CDR3 is 16 amino acids. The V gene's germline CDR1 is SGHKS and CDR2 YYEKEE (reference sequence). After removal of 4 bases from V and 4 bases from J, the junction contained 7 bases not matched to a gene. CDR3 in amino acids: CASSAQTSGAYNEQFF. CDR3 DNA sequence: TGTGCCAGCAGCGCACAGACTAGCGGGGCTTACAATGAGCAGTTCTTC.

Concerning this clone itself: A junction boundary mismatches the germline segment, possibly from a read error. The rearrangement joins TRBV4-1 to TRBJ1-6, with a possible D match to TRBD1 (6 bases). Germline V gives CDR1 MGHRA, CDR2 YSYEKL. The CDR3 is 9 residues long. CDR3: CASSHHRDF. The CDR3 DNA is TGCGCCAGCAGCCACCACAGGGACTTT.

The V call is TRBV27, the J call TRBJ2-1; D is possibly TRBD2 (7 bases). CDR1 and CDR2 (germline): MNHEY, SMNVEV (reference sequence). V was shortened by 8 bases and J by 10 bases, with 24 bases between the two germline ends. The CDR3 length is 15 residues. CDR3 nucleotides: TGTGCCAGCCGTCCCCGGAGGGGACAAGCGGGAGAGCAGTTCTTC. Its protein is CASRPRRGQAGEQFF.

V gene TRBV7-8 combines with J gene TRBJ2-7, with unresolved D. This CDR3 region has 16 residues. Trimming removed 1 base at V and 1 base at J, with 14 bases between. Germline-derived CDR1 and CDR2 are SGHVS and FQNEAQ. CDR3 amino acids: CASSLDGRSYSYEQYF. CDR3 bases: TGTGCCAGCAGCTTAGATGGCAGGAGCTATTCCTACGAGCAGTACTTC.

The CDR3 loop is CASRSTGGTEAFF. The CDR3 DNA sequence: TGTGCCAGCAGGTCGACAGGTGGCACTGAAGCTTTCTTT. The gene calls are TRBV7-2 and TRBJ1-1, with D perhaps TRBD1 (6 bases). V gave up 6 bases and J gave up 4 bases, with 12 bases separating them. The germline CDR1 and CDR2 sequences are SGHTA and FQGNSA. This CDR3 has 13 residues.

The chain carries TRBV27 and TRBJ1-4, with D hard to call. V was cut by 8 bases and J by 3 bases, with 13 bases left in between. Looked up from germline, CDR1 is MNHEY and CDR2 is SMNVEV (reference sequence). CDR3 length: 14 amino acids. CDR3 in DNA: TGTGCCAGCGGCCCTAGGCGGTCTAATGAAAAACTGTTTTTT. This translates into CASGPRRSNEKLFF.

The DNA of the CDR3 is TGTGCCAGCAGTTCACGACGGACTAATCAGCCCCAGCATTTT. Translated: CASSSRRTNQPQHF. The chain recombines TRBV28 with TRBJ1-5; no clear D. The V gene lost 4 bases and the J gene lost 4 bases, with 11 bases spanning the gap. The germline V gene has CDR1 MDHEN and CDR2 SYDVKM. The CDR3 runs 14 residues.

The chain employs TRBV4-2 and TRBJ2-1; the match to TRBD1 covers 9 bases. After removal of 0 bases from V and 4 bases from J, the junction contained 7 bases not matched to a gene. Germline V lookup: CDR1 LGHNA, CDR2 YNFKEQ. This CDR3 is built from 17 residues. CDR3 loop: CASSQDFRDRAYNEQFF. The CDR3, as DNA: TGTGCCAGCAGCCAAGATTTCCGGGACAGGGCATACAATGAGCAGTTCTTC.

The rearrangement joins TRBV28 to TRBJ1-3; no firm D call. The V and J ends lost 2 bases and 0 bases respectively, with 8 bases between them. Germline loops: CDR1 MDHEN, CDR2 SYDVKM. CDR3 length: 15 residues. CDR3 amino acids: CASSLPAYSGNTIYF. The DNA for the CDR3 is TGTGCCAGCAGTTTACCCGCTTACTCTGGAAACACCATATATTTT.

The chain recombines TRBV7-9 with TRBJ2-1; a weak D match, TRBD2 (6 bases). V was cut by 4 bases and J by 10 bases, with 11 bases left in between. Germline V CDR1 and CDR2: SEHNR, FQNEAQ (reference sequence). There are 12 residues in the CDR3. This CDR3 reads CASSWRRGEQFF. The CDR3 DNA is TGTGCCAGCAGCTGGAGGCGGGGAGAGCAGTTCTTC.

With regard to this clone: The germline gene is not matched at one end of the junction; a read error may be the cause. This chain uses TRBV29-1 with TRBJ1-2, with D uncertain. CDR3 length equals 10 residues. Germline CDR1 SQVTM, CDR2 ANQGSEA. The CDR3 bases are TGCAGCGTTGAGGTATATGGCTGCACCTTC. This codes for CSVEVYGCTF.

V and J are TRBV2 and TRBJ2-7; D possibly corresponds to TRBD2 (5 bases). The length of the CDR3 is 14 residues. CDR1 SNHLY and CDR2 FYNNEI come from the germline V gene. V lost 2 bases and J 5 bases, leaving 13 bases between the germline ends. The CDR3 coding sequence is TGTGCCAGCAGTGAAACGGCTAGCTTCAACGAGCAGTACTTC. Encoded protein: CASSETASFNEQYF.